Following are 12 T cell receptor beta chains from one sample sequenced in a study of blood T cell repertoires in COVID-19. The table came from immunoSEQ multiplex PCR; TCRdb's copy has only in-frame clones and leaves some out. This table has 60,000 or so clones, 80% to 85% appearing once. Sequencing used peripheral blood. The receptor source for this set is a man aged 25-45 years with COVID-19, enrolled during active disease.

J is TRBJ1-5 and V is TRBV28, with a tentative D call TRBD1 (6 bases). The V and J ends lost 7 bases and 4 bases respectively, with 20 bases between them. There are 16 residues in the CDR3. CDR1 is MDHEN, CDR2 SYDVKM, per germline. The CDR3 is CASKSPRQAGNQPQHF. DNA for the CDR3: TGTGCCAGCAAGAGTCCAAGACAGGCAGGTAATCAGCCCCAGCATTTT.

The chain's CDR3 is CASSLNLLGDEKLFF. CDR3 DNA sequence: TGTGCCAGCAGCCTAAACCTACTCGGTGATGAAAAACTGTTTTTT. The rearrangement uses TRBV5-4 and TRBJ1-4; D is undetermined. V lost 4 bases and J 6 bases, leaving 16 bases between the germline ends. The CDR3 has 15 residues. Germline V gene sequence: CDR1 SGHNT, CDR2 YYREEE (reference sequence). Full variable domain (missing parts from reference TRBV5-4 and TRBJ1-4): ETGVTQSPTHLIKTRGQQVTLRCSSQSGHNTVSWYQQALGQGPQFIFQYYREEENGRGNFPPRFSGLQFPNYSSELNVNALELDDSALYLCASSLNLLGDEKLFFGSGTQLSVL.

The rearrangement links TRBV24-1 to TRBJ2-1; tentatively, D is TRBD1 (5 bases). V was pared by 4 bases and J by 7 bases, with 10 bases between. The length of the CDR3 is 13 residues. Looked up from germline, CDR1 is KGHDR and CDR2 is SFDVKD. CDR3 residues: CATSDPTDNEQFF. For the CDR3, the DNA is TGTGCCACCAGTGACCCGACAGATAATGAGCAGTTCTTC.

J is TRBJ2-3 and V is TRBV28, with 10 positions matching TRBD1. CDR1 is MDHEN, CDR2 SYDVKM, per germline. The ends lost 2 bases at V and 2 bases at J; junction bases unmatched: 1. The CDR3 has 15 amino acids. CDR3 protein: CASSLRQGATDTQYF. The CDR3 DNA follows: TGTGCCAGCAGTTTAAGACAGGGGGCCACAGATACGCAGTATTTT.

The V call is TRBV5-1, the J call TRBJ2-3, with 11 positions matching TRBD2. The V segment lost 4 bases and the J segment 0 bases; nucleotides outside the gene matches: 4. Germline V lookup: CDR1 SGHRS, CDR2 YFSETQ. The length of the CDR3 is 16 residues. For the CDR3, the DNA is TGCGCCAGCAGCCAAGGACTAGCGGGTAGCACAGATACGCAGTATTTT. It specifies CASSQGLAGSTDTQYF.

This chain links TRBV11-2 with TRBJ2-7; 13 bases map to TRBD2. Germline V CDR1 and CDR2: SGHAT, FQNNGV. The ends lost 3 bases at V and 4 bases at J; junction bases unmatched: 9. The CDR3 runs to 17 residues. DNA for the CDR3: TGTGCCAGCAGCTTCGACTGGACTAGCGGGGGTATGTACGAGCAGTACTTC. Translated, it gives CASSFDWTSGGMYEQYF.

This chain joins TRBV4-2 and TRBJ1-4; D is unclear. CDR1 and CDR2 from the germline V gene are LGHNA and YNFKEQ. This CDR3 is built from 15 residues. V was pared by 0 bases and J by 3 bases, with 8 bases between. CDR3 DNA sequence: TGTGCCAGCAGCCAAGAGTACACCCCTAATGAAAAACTGTTTTTT. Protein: CASSQEYTPNEKLFF.

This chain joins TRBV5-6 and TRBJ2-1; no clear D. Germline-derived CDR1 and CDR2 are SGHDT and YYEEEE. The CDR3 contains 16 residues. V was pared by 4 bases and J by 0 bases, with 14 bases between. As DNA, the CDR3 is TGTGCCAGCAGCCCGCAGGCAGTCCGCTCCTACAATGAGCAGTTCTTC. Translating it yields CASSPQAVRSYNEQFF.

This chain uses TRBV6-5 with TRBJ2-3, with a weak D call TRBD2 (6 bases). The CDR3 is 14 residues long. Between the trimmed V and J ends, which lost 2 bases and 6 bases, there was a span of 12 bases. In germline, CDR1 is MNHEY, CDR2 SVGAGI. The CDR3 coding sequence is TGTGCCAGCAGTTACGGGGGGAGTGGGGATACGCAGTATTTT. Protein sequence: CASSYGGSGDTQYF.

The CDR3 nucleotides read TGTGCCAGCAGTCAAGGGGTTGAAGCTTTCTTT. Protein product: CASSQGVEAFF. The gene calls are TRBV27 and TRBJ1-1; D may be TRBD1 (5 bases). With 5 bases removed from V and 7 bases from J, the gap between germline ends came to 8 bases. CDR3 size: 11 residues. Germline CDR1 and CDR2: MNHEY and SMNVEV (reference sequence).

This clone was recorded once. The CDR3 bases are TGTGCCAGCAGCCAAGATCCTGGACAGGGCTATGGCTACACCTTC. Translated, it gives CASSQDPGQGYGYTF. The chain is built from TRBV4-2 and TRBJ1-2, with TRBD1 identical over 8 bases. The CDR3 length is 15 residues. Germline assignment: CDR1 LGHNA and CDR2 YNFKEQ. Losses at the gene ends were 0 bases for V and 4 bases for J; bases not matched to a gene: 4.

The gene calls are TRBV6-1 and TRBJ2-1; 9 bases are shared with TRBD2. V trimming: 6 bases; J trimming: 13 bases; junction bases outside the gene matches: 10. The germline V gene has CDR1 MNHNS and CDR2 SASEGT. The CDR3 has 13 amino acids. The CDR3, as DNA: TGTGCCAGCAGCCTGGCGCGGGAGGGCCTTCAGTTCTTC. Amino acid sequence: CASSLAREGLQFF.